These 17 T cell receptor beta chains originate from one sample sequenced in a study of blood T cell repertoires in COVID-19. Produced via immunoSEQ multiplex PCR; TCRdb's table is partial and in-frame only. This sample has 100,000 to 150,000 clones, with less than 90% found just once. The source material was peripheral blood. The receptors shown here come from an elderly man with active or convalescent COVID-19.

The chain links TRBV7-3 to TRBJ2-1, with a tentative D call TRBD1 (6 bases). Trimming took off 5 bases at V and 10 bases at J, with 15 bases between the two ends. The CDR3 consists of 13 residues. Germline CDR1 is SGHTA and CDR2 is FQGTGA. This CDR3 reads CASSGYRVNEQFF. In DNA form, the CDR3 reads TGTGCCAGCAGCGGTTACAGGGTTAACGAGCAGTTCTTC.

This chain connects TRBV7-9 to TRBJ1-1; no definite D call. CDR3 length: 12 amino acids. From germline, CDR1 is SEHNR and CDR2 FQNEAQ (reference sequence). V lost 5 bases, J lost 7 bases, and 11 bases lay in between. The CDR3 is CASSTSGNEAFF. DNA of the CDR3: TGTGCCAGCAGCACCTCGGGGAATGAAGCTTTCTTT.

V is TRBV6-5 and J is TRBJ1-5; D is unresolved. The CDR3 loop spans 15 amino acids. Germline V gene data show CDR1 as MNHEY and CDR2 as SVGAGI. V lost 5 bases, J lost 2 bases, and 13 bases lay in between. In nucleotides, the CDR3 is TGTGCCAGCAGTCGAAGTCCCTCGGGCAATCAGCCCCAGCATTTT. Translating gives CASSRSPSGNQPQHF.

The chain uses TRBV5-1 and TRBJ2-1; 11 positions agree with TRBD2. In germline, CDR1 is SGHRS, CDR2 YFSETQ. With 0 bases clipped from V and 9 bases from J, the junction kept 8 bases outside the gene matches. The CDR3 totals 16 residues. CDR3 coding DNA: TGCGCCAGCAGCTTGGGTGCTAGCGGGAGGAGTAGTGAGCAGTTCTTC. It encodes CASSLGASGRSSEQFF.

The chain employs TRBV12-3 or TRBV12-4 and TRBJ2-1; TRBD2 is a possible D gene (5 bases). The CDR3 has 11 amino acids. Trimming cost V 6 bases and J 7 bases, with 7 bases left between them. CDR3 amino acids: CASRERNEQFF. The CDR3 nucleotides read TGTGCCAGCAGGGAGCGGAATGAGCAGTTCTTC.

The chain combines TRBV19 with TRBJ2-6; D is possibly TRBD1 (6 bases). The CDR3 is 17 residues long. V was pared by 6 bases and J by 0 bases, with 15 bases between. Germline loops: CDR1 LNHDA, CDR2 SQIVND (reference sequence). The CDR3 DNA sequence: TGTGCCAGTAGACCCGAAACAGGGACCTCTGGGGCCAACGTCCTGACTTTC. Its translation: CASRPETGTSGANVLTF.

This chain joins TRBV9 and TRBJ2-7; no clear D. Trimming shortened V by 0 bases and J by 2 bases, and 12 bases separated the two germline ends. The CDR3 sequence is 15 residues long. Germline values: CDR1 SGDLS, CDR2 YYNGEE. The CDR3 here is CASSVGGSNPYEQYF. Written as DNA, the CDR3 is TGTGCCAGCAGCGTAGGCGGCTCCAACCCCTACGAGCAGTACTTC.

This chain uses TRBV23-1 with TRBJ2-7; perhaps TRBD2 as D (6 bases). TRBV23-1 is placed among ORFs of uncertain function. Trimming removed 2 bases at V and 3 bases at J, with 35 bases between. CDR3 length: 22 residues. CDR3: CASSQPKSGLFVPGARFYEQYF. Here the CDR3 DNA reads TGCGCCAGCAGTCAACCAAAATCAGGTCTCTTTGTGCCGGGAGCTCGATTCTACGAGCAGTACTTC.

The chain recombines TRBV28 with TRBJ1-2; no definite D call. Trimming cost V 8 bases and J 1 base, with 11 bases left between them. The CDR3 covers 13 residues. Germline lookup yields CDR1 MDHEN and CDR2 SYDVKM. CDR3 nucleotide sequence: TGTGCCAGCGATCGTACTGGTAACTATGGCTACACCTTC. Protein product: CASDRTGNYGYTF.

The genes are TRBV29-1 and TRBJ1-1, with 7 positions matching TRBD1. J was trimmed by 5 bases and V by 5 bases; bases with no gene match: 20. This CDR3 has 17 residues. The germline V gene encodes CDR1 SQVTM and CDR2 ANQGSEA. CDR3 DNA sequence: TGCAGCGTTCCGGGGAGAACAGGGGAAAGGTTTTGGACTGAAGCTTTCTTT. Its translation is CSVPGRTGERFWTEAFF.

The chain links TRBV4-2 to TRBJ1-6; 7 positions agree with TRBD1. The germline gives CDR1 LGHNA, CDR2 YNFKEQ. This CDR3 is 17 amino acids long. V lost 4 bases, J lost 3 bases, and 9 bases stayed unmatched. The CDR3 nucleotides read TGTGCCAGCAGCCGTGAGGGGGCAGGTTACTATAATTCACCCCTCCACTTT. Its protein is CASSREGAGYYNSPLHF.

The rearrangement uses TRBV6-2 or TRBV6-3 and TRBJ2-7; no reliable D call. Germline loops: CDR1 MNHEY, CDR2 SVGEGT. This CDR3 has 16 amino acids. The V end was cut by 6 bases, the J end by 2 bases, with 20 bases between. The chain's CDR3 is CASSRSGPQIPYEQYF. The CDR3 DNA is TGTGCCAGCAGCCGAAGTGGTCCCCAGATCCCCTACGAGCAGTACTTC.

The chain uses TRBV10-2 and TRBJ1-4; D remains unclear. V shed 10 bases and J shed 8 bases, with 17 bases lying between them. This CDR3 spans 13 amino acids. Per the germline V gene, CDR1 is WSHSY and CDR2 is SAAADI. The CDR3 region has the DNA TGCGCCACCCAGGAGGGTGGGTACGAAAAACTGTTTTTT. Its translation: CATQEGGYEKLFF.

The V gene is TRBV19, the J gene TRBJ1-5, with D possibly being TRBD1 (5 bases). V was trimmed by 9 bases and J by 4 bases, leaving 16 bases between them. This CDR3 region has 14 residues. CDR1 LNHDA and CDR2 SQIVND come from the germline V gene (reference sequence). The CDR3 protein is CASMGLLGNQPQHF. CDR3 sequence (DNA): TGTGCCAGCATGGGGCTCCTTGGGAATCAGCCCCAGCATTTT.

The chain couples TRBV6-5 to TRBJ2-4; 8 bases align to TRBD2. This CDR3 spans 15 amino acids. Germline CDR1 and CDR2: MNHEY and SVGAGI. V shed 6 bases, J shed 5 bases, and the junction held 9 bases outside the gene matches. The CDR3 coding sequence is TGTGCCAGCAGCCTCGGGAGGGGCTGGGAAAACATTCAGTACTTC. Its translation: CASSLGRGWENIQYF.

The CDR3 DNA follows: TGTGCCACCAGTGATTTCGGACAGGGGCGAGAGACCCAGTACTTC. Translated: CATSDFGQGRETQYF. V usage is TRBV24-1 and J usage is TRBJ2-5; 9 bases line up with TRBD1. Germline CDR1 reads KGHDR; CDR2 reads SFDVKD. V was pared by 1 base and J by 4 bases, with 3 bases of the junction left unmatched. The CDR3 is made up of 15 amino acids.

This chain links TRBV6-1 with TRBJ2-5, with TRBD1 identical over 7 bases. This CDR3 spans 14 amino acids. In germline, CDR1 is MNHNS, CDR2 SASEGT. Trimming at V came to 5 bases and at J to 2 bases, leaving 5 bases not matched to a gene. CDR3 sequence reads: CASSLTGRQETQYF. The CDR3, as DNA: TGTGCCAGCAGTTTGACAGGGCGGCAAGAGACCCAGTACTTC.